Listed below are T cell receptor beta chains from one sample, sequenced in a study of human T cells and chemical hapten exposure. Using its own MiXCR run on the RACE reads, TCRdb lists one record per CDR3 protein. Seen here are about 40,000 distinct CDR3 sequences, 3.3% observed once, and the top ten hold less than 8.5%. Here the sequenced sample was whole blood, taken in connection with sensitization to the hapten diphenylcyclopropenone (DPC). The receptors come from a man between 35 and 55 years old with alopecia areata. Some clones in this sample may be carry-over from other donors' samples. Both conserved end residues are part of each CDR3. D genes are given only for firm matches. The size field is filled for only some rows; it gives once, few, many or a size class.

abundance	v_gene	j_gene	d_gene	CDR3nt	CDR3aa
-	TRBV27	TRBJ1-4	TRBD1	TGTGCCAGCAGTTCGGCCGGGACAGCTAATGAAAAACTGTTTTTT	CASSSAGTANEKLFF
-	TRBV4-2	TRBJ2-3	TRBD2	TGTGCCAGCAGCCAAGTAGCTCTAGCGGGGTTCTTTGCTGGGGACAATACGCAGTATTTT	CASSQVALAGFFAGDNTQYF
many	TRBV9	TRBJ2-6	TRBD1	TGTGCCAGCAGGGGGACAGAAAGCTCTGGGGCCAACGTCCTGACTTTC	CASRGTESSGANVLTF
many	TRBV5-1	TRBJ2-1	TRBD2	TGCGCCAGCAGCTTGCCCGGACTAGCGGGAGTAGACAATGAGCAGTTCTTC	CASSLPGLAGVDNEQFF
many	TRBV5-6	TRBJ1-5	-	TGTGCCAGCAGCTTTTCGGGACTCAATCAGCCCCAGCATTTT	CASSFSGLNQPQHF
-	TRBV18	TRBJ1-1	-	TGTGCCAGCTCACCACTCGGAAGAAACACTGAAGCTTTCTTT	CASSPLGRNTEAFF
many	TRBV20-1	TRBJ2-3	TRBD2	TGCAGTGCTAGAGATTGGGCGGGAGGAAGCACAGATACGCAGTATTTT	CSARDWAGGSTDTQYF
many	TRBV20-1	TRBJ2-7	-	TGCAGTGCTAGACCGGGACCGAACCCGTGGCAGTACTTC	CSARPGPNPWQYF
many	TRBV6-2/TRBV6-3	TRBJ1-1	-	TGTGCCAGCAGTTACCGTATACAGGGGAACACTGAAGCTTTCTTT	CASSYRIQGNTEAFF
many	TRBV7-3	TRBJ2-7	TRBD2	TGTGCCAGCAGCTCGGGACTAGCGGGAGCGATTGGCGAGCAGTACTTC	CASSSGLAGAIGEQYF
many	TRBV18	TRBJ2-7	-	TGTGCCAGCTCGCCTACCTCTTCCTACGAGCAGTACTTC	CASSPTSSYEQYF